Listed below are T cell receptor beta chains from one sample, sequenced in a study of shared clonotypes between healthy human individuals. Sequencing used immunoSEQ multiplex PCR; TCRdb keeps in-frame clones, though not all of them. The sample has 980,000 or so clones; 76% are singletons. Material: memory CD4+ T cells sorted from blood. Receptors were obtained from a man aged 18 to 30 in good health. Each CDR3 is given with its conserved first and last residue. The order of the fields is V gene, D gene, J gene, clone size, CDR3 length, CDR3 protein, CDR3 DNA. The D gene is left open where the match is weak. Expanded clones get a size class; other rows say once, few or many, or leave the size out.

v_gene: TRBV6-6
d_gene: -
j_gene: TRBJ1-6
abundance: -
len: 13
CDR3aa: CACNEGSKSPLHF
CDR3nt: TGTGCCTGTAACGAGGGTTCCAAGTCACCCCTCCACTTT

v_gene: TRBV7-9
d_gene: TRBD1
j_gene: TRBJ2-5
abundance: -
len: 15
CDR3aa: CASTTGTGGAETQYF
CDR3nt: TGTGCCAGCACCACCGGGACAGGGGGCGCCGAGACCCAGTACTTC

v_gene: TRBV10-2
d_gene: TRBD2
j_gene: TRBJ2-3
abundance: -
len: 18
CDR3aa: CASSEFGTSGGRSDTQYF
CDR3nt: TGCGCCAGCAGTGAGTTCGGGACTAGCGGGGGAAGGTCAGATACGCAGTATTTT

v_gene: TRBV2
d_gene: -
j_gene: TRBJ2-7
abundance: once
len: 13
CDR3aa: CASSLEGLIEQYF
CDR3nt: TGTGCCAGCAGTTTGGAGGGGCTAATCGAGCAGTACTTC

v_gene: TRBV7-2
d_gene: -
j_gene: TRBJ1-2
abundance: -
len: 15
CDR3aa: CASSPPRGINYGYTF
CDR3nt: TGTGCCAGCAGCCCGCCCCGTGGGATTAACTATGGCTACACCTTC

v_gene: TRBV5-1
d_gene: TRBD2
j_gene: TRBJ2-2
abundance: -
len: 15
CDR3aa: CASSLAPGGTGELFF
CDR3nt: TGCGCCAGCAGCTTGGCCCCGGGGGGCACCGGGGAGCTGTTTTTT

v_gene: TRBV5-4
d_gene: -
j_gene: TRBJ2-4
abundance: -
len: 13
CDR3aa: CASSSDGLNIQYF
CDR3nt: TGTGCCAGCAGCTCGGACGGCTTAAACATTCAGTACTTC

v_gene: TRBV6-6
d_gene: TRBD2
j_gene: TRBJ2-1
abundance: -
len: 15
CDR3aa: CASSFHSGGNNEQFF
CDR3nt: TGTGCCAGCAGTTTCCATTCGGGGGGGAACAATGAGCAGTTCTTC

v_gene: TRBV9
d_gene: -
j_gene: TRBJ1-4
abundance: -
len: 17
CDR3aa: CASSALGGPATNEKLFF
CDR3nt: TGTGCCAGCAGCGCTTTGGGGGGACCGGCAACTAATGAAAAACTGTTTTTT

v_gene: TRBV18
d_gene: TRBD1
j_gene: TRBJ1-5
abundance: -
len: 21
CDR3aa: CASSPGTRDRGPGNGNQPQHF
CDR3nt: TGTGCCAGCTCACCCGGGACTCGGGACAGGGGACCAGGGAACGGCAATCAGCCCCAGCATTTT

v_gene: TRBV27
d_gene: TRBD2
j_gene: TRBJ2-1
abundance: once
len: 13
CDR3aa: CARGTSSYNEQFF
CDR3nt: TGTGCCAGAGGGACTAGCAGTTACAATGAGCAGTTCTTC

v_gene: TRBV6-5
d_gene: -
j_gene: TRBJ1-2
abundance: -
len: 16
CDR3aa: CASSYGTGKFNYGYTF
CDR3nt: TGTGCCAGCAGTTATGGGACGGGGAAGTTTAACTATGGCTACACCTTC

v_gene: TRBV7-3
d_gene: -
j_gene: TRBJ2-2
abundance: -
len: 15
CDR3aa: CASSLNTGNTGELFF
CDR3nt: TGTGCCAGCAGCTTAAATACAGGGAACACCGGGGAGCTGTTTTTT

v_gene: TRBV2
d_gene: -
j_gene: TRBJ1-5
abundance: -
len: 13
CDR3aa: CASSLFEEEPQHF
CDR3nt: TGTGCCAGCAGTCTATTCGAAGAGGAGCCCCAGCATTTT

v_gene: TRBV4-3
d_gene: -
j_gene: TRBJ1-3
abundance: once
len: 17
CDR3aa: CASSQDWLQGAGNTIYF
CDR3nt: TGCGCCAGCAGCCAAGATTGGTTACAGGGTGCTGGAAACACCATATATTTT

v_gene: TRBV7-2
d_gene: TRBD2
j_gene: TRBJ2-7
abundance: -
len: 15
CDR3aa: CASSFLSGGPYEQYF
CDR3nt: TGTGCCAGCAGCTTCTTGTCGGGAGGGCCCTACGAGCAGTACTTC

v_gene: TRBV6-6
d_gene: -
j_gene: TRBJ2-7
abundance: few
len: 16
CDR3aa: CASSYSSLSGTYEQYF
CDR3nt: TGTGCCAGCAGTTACTCCTCACTCTCAGGGACATACGAGCAGTACTTC

v_gene: TRBV21-1
d_gene: -
j_gene: TRBJ1-1
abundance: -
len: 15
CDR3aa: CASSKLGDRNTEAFF
CDR3nt: TGTGCCAGCAGCAAATTAGGTGACAGGAACACTGAAGCTTTCTTT

v_gene: TRBV28
d_gene: TRBD1
j_gene: TRBJ1-2
abundance: -
len: 13
CDR3aa: CASSLQGPYGYTF
CDR3nt: TGTGCCAGCAGTCTACAGGGGCCCTATGGCTACACCTTC

v_gene: TRBV5-5
d_gene: TRBD2
j_gene: TRBJ2-7
abundance: -
len: 16
CDR3aa: CASSRGLAGTSYEQYF
CDR3nt: TGTGCCAGCAGCCGCGGACTAGCGGGGACCTCCTACGAGCAGTACTTC

v_gene: TRBV7-2
d_gene: TRBD2
j_gene: TRBJ2-7
abundance: -
len: 15
CDR3aa: CASSHSGRGGYEQYF
CDR3nt: TGTGCCAGCAGCCATAGCGGGAGGGGGGGATACGAGCAGTACTTC

v_gene: TRBV5-1
d_gene: TRBD1
j_gene: TRBJ2-7
abundance: -
len: 15
CDR3aa: CASNQGGTGAYEQYF
CDR3nt: TGCGCCAGCAACCAAGGGGGGACAGGGGCCTACGAGCAGTACTTC

v_gene: TRBV5-1
d_gene: -
j_gene: TRBJ1-1
abundance: -
len: 15
CDR3aa: CASSSSWKGDTEAFF
CDR3nt: TGCGCCAGCAGCTCCTCTTGGAAGGGGGACACTGAAGCTTTCTTT

v_gene: TRBV7-9
d_gene: TRBD1
j_gene: TRBJ2-2
abundance: -
len: 18
CDR3aa: CASSSGRTTGWYTGELFF
CDR3nt: TGTGCCAGCAGCTCCGGGCGAACGACAGGGTGGTACACCGGGGAGCTGTTTTTT

v_gene: TRBV18
d_gene: -
j_gene: TRBJ1-1
abundance: few
len: 16
CDR3aa: CASSPGQGKMNTEAFF
CDR3nt: TGTGCCAGCTCACCAGGGCAGGGAAAAATGAACACTGAAGCTTTCTTT

v_gene: TRBV2
d_gene: -
j_gene: TRBJ1-4
abundance: -
len: 16
CDR3aa: CASRHNTGPFNEKLFF
CDR3nt: TGTGCCAGCCGACATAATACAGGGCCTTTTAATGAAAAACTGTTTTTT

v_gene: TRBV6-5
d_gene: -
j_gene: TRBJ2-2
abundance: -
len: 14
CDR3aa: CASSYRGSIGELFF
CDR3nt: TGTGCCAGCAGTTACAGGGGGTCGATCGGGGAGCTGTTTTTT

v_gene: TRBV5-3
d_gene: -
j_gene: TRBJ2-3
abundance: -
len: 14
CDR3aa: CARSLVDSRDTQYF
CDR3nt: TGTGCCAGAAGCTTGGTTGACAGCAGAGATACGCAGTATTTT

v_gene: TRBV28
d_gene: -
j_gene: TRBJ1-1
abundance: -
len: 13
CDR3aa: CASSFGKNTEAFF
CDR3nt: TGTGCCAGCAGTTTTGGGAAGAACACTGAAGCTTTCTTT

v_gene: TRBV10-3
d_gene: TRBD2
j_gene: TRBJ2-2
abundance: -
len: 14
CDR3aa: CAISAAGGTGELFF
CDR3nt: TGTGCCATCAGTGCGGCGGGAGGCACCGGGGAGCTGTTTTTT

v_gene: TRBV2
d_gene: -
j_gene: TRBJ2-5
abundance: few
len: 13
CDR3aa: CASRGSPGVTQYF
CDR3nt: TGTGCCAGCAGAGGGTCACCCGGGGTGACCCAGTACTTC

v_gene: TRBV12-5
d_gene: -
j_gene: TRBJ2-7
abundance: few
len: 10
CDR3aa: CASHLYEQYF
CDR3nt: TGTGCTAGTCACCTCTACGAGCAGTACTTC

v_gene: TRBV6-5
d_gene: TRBD1
j_gene: TRBJ1-4
abundance: few
len: 16
CDR3aa: CASSYGTGGWREKLFF
CDR3nt: TGTGCCAGCAGTTACGGGACAGGGGGTTGGCGTGAAAAACTGTTTTTT

v_gene: TRBV4-3
d_gene: -
j_gene: TRBJ1-2
abundance: once
len: 15
CDR3aa: CASSLHRRANYGYTF
CDR3nt: TGCGCCAGCAGCCTACACCGCAGAGCTAACTATGGCTACACCTTC

v_gene: TRBV6-6
d_gene: -
j_gene: TRBJ1-6
abundance: -
len: 15
CDR3aa: CASSSRENRAFPLHF
CDR3nt: TGTGCCAGCAGTTCCCGGGAAAACCGGGCCTTCCCCCTCCACTTT

v_gene: TRBV7-2
d_gene: TRBD1
j_gene: TRBJ2-7
abundance: -
len: 14
CDR3aa: CASSLGQGYYEQYF
CDR3nt: TGTGCCAGCAGCTTAGGACAGGGCTACTACGAGCAGTACTTC

v_gene: TRBV7-3
d_gene: -
j_gene: TRBJ2-2
abundance: -
len: 12
CDR3aa: CASSRNIGELFF
CDR3nt: TGTGCCAGCAGCCGGAATATTGGGGAGCTGTTTTTT

v_gene: TRBV6-1
d_gene: -
j_gene: TRBJ1-3
abundance: -
len: 12
CDR3aa: CASSVWGNTIYF
CDR3nt: TGTGCCAGCAGTGTTTGGGGAAACACCATATATTTT

v_gene: TRBV5-1
d_gene: TRBD2
j_gene: TRBJ2-3
abundance: -
len: 17
CDR3aa: CASSSLGTSGGPDTQYF
CDR3nt: TGCGCCAGCAGCTCCCTTGGGACTAGCGGGGGGCCAGATACGCAGTATTTT

v_gene: TRBV7-2
d_gene: -
j_gene: TRBJ2-3
abundance: -
len: 14
CDR3aa: CASSPQVGPDTQYF
CDR3nt: TGTGCCAGCAGCCCCCAGGTGGGGCCAGATACGCAGTATTTT

v_gene: TRBV27
d_gene: TRBD2
j_gene: TRBJ2-2
abundance: -
len: 18
CDR3aa: CASSPHKTSGGYTGELFF
CDR3nt: TGTGCCAGCAGTCCTCACAAAACTAGCGGGGGGTACACCGGGGAGCTGTTTTTT

v_gene: TRBV5-1
d_gene: -
j_gene: TRBJ2-5
abundance: -
len: 16
CDR3aa: CASSLGGTGRQETQYF
CDR3nt: TGCGCCAGCAGCTTGGGCGGGACTGGCCGACAAGAGACCCAGTACTTC

v_gene: TRBV9
d_gene: -
j_gene: TRBJ2-7
abundance: -
len: 15
CDR3aa: CASSAGGAQTYEQYF
CDR3nt: TGTGCCAGCAGCGCTGGAGGGGCACAGACCTACGAGCAGTACTTC

v_gene: TRBV13
d_gene: TRBD2
j_gene: TRBJ2-3
abundance: -
len: 18
CDR3aa: CASSSGTSGRGYTDTQYF
CDR3nt: TGTGCCAGCAGCTCCGGGACTAGCGGGAGGGGATACACAGATACGCAGTATTTT

v_gene: TRBV28
d_gene: TRBD1
j_gene: TRBJ1-1
abundance: -
len: 15
CDR3aa: CASSSPRGPRSEAFF
CDR3nt: TGTGCCAGCAGTTCGCCCAGGGGGCCTCGCAGTGAAGCTTTCTTT